This T cell receptor beta chain came from a study of blood T cell repertoires in COVID-19. The CDR3 runs 13 residues. V gave up 5 bases and J gave up 8 bases, with 15 bases separating them. Germline V gives CDR1 SGHVS, CDR2 FNYEAQ. TCRdb's table, derived via immunoSEQ multiplex PCR, lists solely in-frame clones and lacks some. The sample contains 300,000 to 400,000 clones, around 80% of which appear only once. The sequence was obtained from a man aged 25-45 years with active or convalescent COVID-19. J is TRBJ1-2 and V is TRBV7-6, with D possibly matching TRBD1 (6 bases). Material for sequencing was peripheral blood. CDR3 region: CASSPRQAEGYTF. In DNA form, the CDR3 reads TGTGCCAGCAGCCCTCGACAGGCCGAAGGCTACACCTTC.